This T cell receptor (beta chain) is from a study of cytomegalovirus exposure and HLA in healthy donors. Study-level background: An earlier analysis identified 100 million to 130 million unique TCR beta sequences in 150 million to 200 million T cells.

The study ran its PCR with 60 Vbeta and 13 Jbeta primers. Measured with immunoSEQ multiplex PCR; TCRdb has only the in-frame clones, and not every one. There are about 190,000 clones in the sample; 77% occur only once, and around 2.2% lies in the top ten. Germline loops: CDR1 LNHDA, CDR2 SQIVND (reference sequence). J was trimmed by 3 bases and V by 7 bases; bases with no gene match: 7. This CDR3 spans 15 amino acids. This chain uses TRBV19 with TRBJ1-5; 9 nucleotides line up with TRBD1. The sequence was obtained from a woman between 25 and 40 years old in good health and CMV-seropositive. Material for sequencing was PBMCs. The CDR3 region has the DNA TGTGCCAGTACCGAATACAGGGGGCTCAATCAGCCCCAGCATTTT. Translation gives CASTEYRGLNQPQHF.